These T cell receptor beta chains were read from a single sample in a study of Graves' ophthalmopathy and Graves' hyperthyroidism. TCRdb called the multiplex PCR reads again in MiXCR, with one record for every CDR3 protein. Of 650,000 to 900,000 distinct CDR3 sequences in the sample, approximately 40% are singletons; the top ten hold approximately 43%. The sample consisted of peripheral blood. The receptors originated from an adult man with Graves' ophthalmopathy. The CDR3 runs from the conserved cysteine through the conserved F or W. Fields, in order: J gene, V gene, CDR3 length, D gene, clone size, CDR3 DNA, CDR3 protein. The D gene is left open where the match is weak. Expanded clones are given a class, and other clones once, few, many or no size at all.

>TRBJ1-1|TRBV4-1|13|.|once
TGCGCCAGCAGCCAACAGGAGGACACTGAAGCTTTCTTT
CASSQQEDTEAFF
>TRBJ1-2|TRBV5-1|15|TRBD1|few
TGCGCCAGCAGATTTCGGACAGGGCCTAACTATGGCTACACCTTC
CASRFRTGPNYGYTF
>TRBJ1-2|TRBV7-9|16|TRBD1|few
TGTGCCAGCAGTAAACAGACAGGGACCCCGGTCTATGGCTACACCTTC
CASSKQTGTPVYGYTF
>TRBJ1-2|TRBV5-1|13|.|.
TGCGCCAGCAGCTTGACGGGGTTTGATGGCTACACCTTC
CASSLTGFDGYTF
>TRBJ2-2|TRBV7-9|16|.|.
TGTGCCAGCAGCCAAGATGGGACACGGTACACCGGGGAGCTGTTTTTT
CASSQDGTRYTGELFF
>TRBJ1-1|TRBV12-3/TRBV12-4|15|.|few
TGTGCCAGCAGTTACTCTAGGTACACAAACACTGAAGCTTTCTTT
CASSYSRYTNTEAFF
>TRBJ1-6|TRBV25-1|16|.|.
TGTGCCAGCAGTCTTCGTTCGAGCTCCTATAATTCACCCCTCCACTTT
CASSLRSSSYNSPLHF
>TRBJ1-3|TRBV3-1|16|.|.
TGTGCCAGCAGCCAAGATGGGGTGGGCTCTGGAAACACCATATATTTT
CASSQDGVGSGNTIYF
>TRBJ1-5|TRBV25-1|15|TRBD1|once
TGTGCCAGCAGTGATACAGGGGAGGGCAATCAGCCCCAGCATTTT
CASSDTGEGNQPQHF
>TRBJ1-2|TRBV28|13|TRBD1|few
TGTGCCAGCAGTACCCAACTCATGGAGGGGGCGACCTTC
CASSTQLMEGATF
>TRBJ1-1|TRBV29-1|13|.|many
TGCAGCGTTGCCGAGGGGGGGAACACTGAAGCTTTCTTT
CSVAEGGNTEAFF
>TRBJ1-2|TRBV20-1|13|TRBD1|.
TGCAGTGTAAGGGACAGCAACTACTATGGCTACACCTTC
CSVRDSNYYGYTF
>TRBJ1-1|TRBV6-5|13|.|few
TGTGCCAGCAGCCCGTTATCGAACACTGAAGCTTTCTTT
CASSPLSNTEAFF
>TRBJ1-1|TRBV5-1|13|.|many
TGCGCCAGCGGCAGGCTACAGGAGCCAGAAGCTTTCTTT
CASGRLQEPEAFF
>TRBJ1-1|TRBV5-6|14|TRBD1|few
TGTGCCAGCAGAAGACAGGGTGCTGACACTGAAGCTTTCTTT
CASRRQGADTEAFF